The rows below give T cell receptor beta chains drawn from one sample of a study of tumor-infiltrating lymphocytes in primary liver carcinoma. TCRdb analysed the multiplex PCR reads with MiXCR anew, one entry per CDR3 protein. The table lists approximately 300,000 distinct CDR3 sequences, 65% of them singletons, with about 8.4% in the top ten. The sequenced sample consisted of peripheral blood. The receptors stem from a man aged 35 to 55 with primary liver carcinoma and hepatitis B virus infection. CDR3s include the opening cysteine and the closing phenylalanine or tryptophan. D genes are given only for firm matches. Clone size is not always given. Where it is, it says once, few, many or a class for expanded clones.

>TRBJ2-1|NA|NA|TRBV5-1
TGCGCCAGCAGCAGGACTCGCGGGAATTACAATGAGCAGTTCTTC
CASSRTRGNYNEQFF
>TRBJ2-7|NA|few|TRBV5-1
TGCGCCAGCAGCCCACTCTATAAGGACGAGCAGTACTTC
CASSPLYKDEQYF
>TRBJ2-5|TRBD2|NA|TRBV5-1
TGCGCCAGCAGCGTCCAACGGGGGGGGTCAGAGACCCAGTGCTTC
CASSVQRGGSETQCF
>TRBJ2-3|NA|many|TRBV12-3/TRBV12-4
TGTGCCAGCAGTTCAACTACCGCGGGTTCAGACACAGATACGCAGTATTTT
CASSSTTAGSDTDTQYF
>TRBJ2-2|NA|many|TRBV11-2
TGTGCCAGCAGCTTTACGCGCGCGGGTGGCGGGGAGACCGGGGAGCTGTTTTTT
CASSFTRAGGGETGELFF
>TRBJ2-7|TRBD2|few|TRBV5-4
TGTGCCAGCAGCCCTCAAACAGGCGGGGGGTCCTACGAGCAGTACTTC
CASSPQTGGGSYEQYF
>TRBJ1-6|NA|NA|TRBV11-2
TGTACCAGCCGCTTAGGAGGTTACGGGATTAATTCACCCCTCCACTTT
CTSRLGGYGINSPLHF
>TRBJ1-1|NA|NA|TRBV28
TGTGCCAGTCAGTCGCCGGGGGTGAACACTGAAGTTTTCTTT
CASQSPGVNTEVFF
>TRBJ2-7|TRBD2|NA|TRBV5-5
TGTGCCAGCAGCTTGTACTTAGCGGGCGCCCGACAAAGCTACGAGCAGTACTTC
CASSLYLAGARQSYEQYF
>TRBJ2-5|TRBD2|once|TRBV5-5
TGTGCCAGCAGCCTTTTCCTAGCGGGGGGGGGGCGCCAAGAGACCCAGTACTTC
CASSLFLAGGGRQETQYF